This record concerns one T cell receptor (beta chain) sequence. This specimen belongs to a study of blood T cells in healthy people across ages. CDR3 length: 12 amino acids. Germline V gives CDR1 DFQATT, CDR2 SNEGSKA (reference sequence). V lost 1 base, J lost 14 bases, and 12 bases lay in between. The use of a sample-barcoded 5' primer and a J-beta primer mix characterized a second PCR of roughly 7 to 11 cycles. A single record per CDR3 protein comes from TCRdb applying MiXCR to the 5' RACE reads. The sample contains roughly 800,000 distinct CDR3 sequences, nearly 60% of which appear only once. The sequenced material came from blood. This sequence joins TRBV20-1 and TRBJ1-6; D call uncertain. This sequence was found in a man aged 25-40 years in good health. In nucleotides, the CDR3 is TGCAGTGCTAGAGGGTCGACGGAGGCCCTCCACTTT. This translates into CSARGSTEALHF.